The rows below give T cell receptor beta chains drawn from one sample of a study of control samples from healthy donors and cancer patients. Sequenced by immunoSEQ multiplex PCR; TCRdb stores in-frame clones only, minus some. This sample has 40,000 to 65,000 clones; about nine tenths occur once, and the top ten carry around 15%. Sequencing input: PBMCs. The receptors come from a man in his 60s with head and neck cancer. Each CDR3 is given with its conserved first and last residue. The D gene is left open where the match is weak. Clone size, where shown, is once, few, many, or a class for clones that have expanded.

cdr3_nt: TGTGCCAGTAGCCTCGGGTTTCCCGGGGAGCTGTTTTTT
cdr3_aa: CASSLGFPGELFF
d_call: -
j_call: TRBJ2-2
v_call: TRBV19
clone_size: -

cdr3_nt: TGTGCCAGCAGGGGAACTAGCGGGAGGTTCTCCACCGGGGAGCTGTTTTTT
cdr3_aa: CASRGTSGRFSTGELFF
d_call: TRBD2
j_call: TRBJ2-2
v_call: TRBV7-2
clone_size: few

cdr3_nt: TGCAGCGTTGTAGGGCTAGCGGGAGTGGGGCAGTTCTTC
cdr3_aa: CSVVGLAGVGQFF
d_call: TRBD2
j_call: TRBJ2-1
v_call: TRBV29-1
clone_size: -

cdr3_nt: TGTGCCTGGAGTCAGACCCCACAAAGGACCCAGTACTTC
cdr3_aa: CAWSQTPQRTQYF
d_call: -
j_call: TRBJ2-5
v_call: TRBV30
clone_size: -

cdr3_nt: TGCAGTGCTAGTCCTCGGGAGTACACACATACGCAGTATTTT
cdr3_aa: CSASPREYTHTQYF
d_call: -
j_call: TRBJ2-3
v_call: TRBV20-1
clone_size: -

cdr3_nt: TGTGCCAGCACCAACAGCGGGAGAGGGGAGCAGTTCTTC
cdr3_aa: CASTNSGRGEQFF
d_call: TRBD2
j_call: TRBJ2-1
v_call: TRBV12-3/TRBV12-4
clone_size: -

cdr3_nt: TGTGCCAGCAGCCCGTCGGGCAGGGTTGACTACGAGCAGTACTTC
cdr3_aa: CASSPSGRVDYEQYF
d_call: -
j_call: TRBJ2-7
v_call: TRBV9
clone_size: -

cdr3_nt: TGCGCCAGCAGCTTGGCCGGGCTGCCAGGGGTTGGTGGAAACACCATATATTTT
cdr3_aa: CASSLAGLPGVGGNTIYF
d_call: -
j_call: TRBJ1-3
v_call: TRBV5-1
clone_size: -

cdr3_nt: TGTGCCGGCAACACCAGGGTTGAGAATTCACCCCTCCACTTT
cdr3_aa: CAGNTRVENSPLHF
d_call: -
j_call: TRBJ1-6
v_call: TRBV2
clone_size: -

cdr3_nt: TGTGCCAGCAGTTTACAGATAAATCAGCCCCAGCATTTT
cdr3_aa: CASSLQINQPQHF
d_call: -
j_call: TRBJ1-5
v_call: TRBV12-3/TRBV12-4
clone_size: -

cdr3_nt: TGTGCCAGCAGTCGGGACCGCCAAGAGACCCAGTACTTC
cdr3_aa: CASSRDRQETQYF
d_call: -
j_call: TRBJ2-5
v_call: TRBV12-3/TRBV12-4
clone_size: -

cdr3_nt: TGTGCCAGCAGCCTCCAGATGAACACTGAAGCTTTCTTT
cdr3_aa: CASSLQMNTEAFF
d_call: -
j_call: TRBJ1-1
v_call: TRBV6-5
clone_size: -

cdr3_nt: TGTGCCAGCTCACCCAACGAATTGGGGTTCTTC
cdr3_aa: CASSPNELGFF
d_call: -
j_call: TRBJ2-1
v_call: TRBV18
clone_size: once

cdr3_nt: TGTGCCAGCAGCCCGTCATACGGCAGGGCCGGGAGCAGAACCGGGGAGCTGTTTTTT
cdr3_aa: CASSPSYGRAGSRTGELFF
d_call: -
j_call: TRBJ2-2
v_call: TRBV13
clone_size: -

cdr3_nt: TGCGCCAACAGCCCTCTGGGCGGAACCTACGAGCAGTACTTC
cdr3_aa: CANSPLGGTYEQYF
d_call: -
j_call: TRBJ2-7
v_call: TRBV5-1
clone_size: -

cdr3_nt: TGTGCCAGCAGGGGGACGGAGTATAATTCACCCCTCCACTTT
cdr3_aa: CASRGTEYNSPLHF
d_call: -
j_call: TRBJ1-6
v_call: TRBV18
clone_size: few

cdr3_nt: TGCGCCAGCAGGGAGCGGGATCAAGGCGACGAGCAGTACTTC
cdr3_aa: CASRERDQGDEQYF
d_call: TRBD2
j_call: TRBJ2-7
v_call: TRBV10-2
clone_size: -